This TCR beta chain was retrieved from a study of CD8 T cells in Susac syndrome. The study sequenced TCR beta in blood CD8+ and CD4+ T cells. Germline V CDR1 and CDR2: SEHNR, FQNEAQ (reference sequence). The V gene lost 4 bases and the J gene lost 2 bases, with 9 bases spanning the gap. The CDR3 covers 13 residues. An amount of RNA that ranged from roughly 0.5 to 1 ug was reverse transcribed with random hexamers. In TCRdb, the immunoSEQ multiplex PCR reads were re-called with MiXCR into one record per CDR3 protein. The data hold roughly 330,000 distinct CDR3 sequences, with about 92% observed a single time.

The sequenced material came from CD4+ T cells from PBMCs. The chain uses TRBV7-9 and TRBJ2-7; D unresolved. The sequence derives from a human donor with multiple sclerosis. The CDR3 region is CASSSSQTYEQYF. DNA of the CDR3: TGTGCCAGCAGCTCCTCACAAACCTACGAGCAGTACTTC.